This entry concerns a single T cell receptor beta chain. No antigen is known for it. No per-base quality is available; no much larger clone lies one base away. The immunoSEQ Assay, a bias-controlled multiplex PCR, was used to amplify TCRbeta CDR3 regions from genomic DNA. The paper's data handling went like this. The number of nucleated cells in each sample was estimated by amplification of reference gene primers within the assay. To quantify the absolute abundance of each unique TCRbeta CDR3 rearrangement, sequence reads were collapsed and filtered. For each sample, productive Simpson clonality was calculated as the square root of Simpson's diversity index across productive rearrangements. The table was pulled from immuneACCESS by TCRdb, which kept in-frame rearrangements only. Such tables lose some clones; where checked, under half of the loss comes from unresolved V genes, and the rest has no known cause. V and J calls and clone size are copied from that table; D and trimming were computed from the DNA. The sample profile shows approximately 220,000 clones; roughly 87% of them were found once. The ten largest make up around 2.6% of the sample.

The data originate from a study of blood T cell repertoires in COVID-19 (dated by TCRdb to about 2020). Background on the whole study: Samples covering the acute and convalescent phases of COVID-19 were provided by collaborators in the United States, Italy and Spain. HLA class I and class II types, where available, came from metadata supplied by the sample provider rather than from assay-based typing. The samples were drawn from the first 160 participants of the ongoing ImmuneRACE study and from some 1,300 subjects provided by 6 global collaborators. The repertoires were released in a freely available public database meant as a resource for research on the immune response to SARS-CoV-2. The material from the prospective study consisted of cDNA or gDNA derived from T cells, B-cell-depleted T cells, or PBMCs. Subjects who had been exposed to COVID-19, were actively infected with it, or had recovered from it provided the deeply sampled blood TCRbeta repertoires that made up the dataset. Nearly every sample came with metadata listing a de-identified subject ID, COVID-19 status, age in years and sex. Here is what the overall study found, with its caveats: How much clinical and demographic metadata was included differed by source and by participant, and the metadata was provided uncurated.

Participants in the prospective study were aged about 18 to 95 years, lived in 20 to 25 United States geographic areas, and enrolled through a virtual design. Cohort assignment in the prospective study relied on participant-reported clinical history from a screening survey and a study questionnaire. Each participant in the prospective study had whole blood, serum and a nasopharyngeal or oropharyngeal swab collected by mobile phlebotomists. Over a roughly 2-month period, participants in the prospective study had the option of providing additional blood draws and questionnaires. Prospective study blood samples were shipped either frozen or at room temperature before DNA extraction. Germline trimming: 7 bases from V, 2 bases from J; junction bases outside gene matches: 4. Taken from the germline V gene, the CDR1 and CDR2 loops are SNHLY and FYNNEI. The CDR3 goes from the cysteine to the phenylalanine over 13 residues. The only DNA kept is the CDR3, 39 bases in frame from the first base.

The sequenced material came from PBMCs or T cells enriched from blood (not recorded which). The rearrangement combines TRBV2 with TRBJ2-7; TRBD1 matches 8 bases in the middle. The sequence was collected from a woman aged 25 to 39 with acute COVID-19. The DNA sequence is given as TGTGCCAGCACCGAGGACAGGGCCTACGAGCAGTACTTC. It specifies CASTEDRAYEQYF. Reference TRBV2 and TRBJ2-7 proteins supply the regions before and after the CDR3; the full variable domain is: EPEVTQTPSHQVTQMGQEVILRCVPISNHLYFYWYRQILGQKVEFLVSFYNNEISEKSEIFDDQFSVERPDGSNFTLKIRSTKLEDSAMYFCASTEDRAYEQYFGPGTRLTVT.